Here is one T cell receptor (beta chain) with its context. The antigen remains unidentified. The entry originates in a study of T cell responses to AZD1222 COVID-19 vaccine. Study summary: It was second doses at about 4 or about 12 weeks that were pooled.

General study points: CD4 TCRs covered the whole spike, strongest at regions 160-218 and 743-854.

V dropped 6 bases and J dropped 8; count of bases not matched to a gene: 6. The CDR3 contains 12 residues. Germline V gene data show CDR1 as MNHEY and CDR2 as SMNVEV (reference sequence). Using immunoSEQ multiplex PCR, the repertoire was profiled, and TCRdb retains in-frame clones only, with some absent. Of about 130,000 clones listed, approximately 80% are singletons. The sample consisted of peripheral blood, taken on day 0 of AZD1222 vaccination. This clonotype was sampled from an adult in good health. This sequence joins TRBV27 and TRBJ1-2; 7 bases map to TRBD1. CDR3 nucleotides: TGTGCCAGCAGCCCCGAGGGGGCCGGCTACACCTTC. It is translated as CASSPEGAGYTF.